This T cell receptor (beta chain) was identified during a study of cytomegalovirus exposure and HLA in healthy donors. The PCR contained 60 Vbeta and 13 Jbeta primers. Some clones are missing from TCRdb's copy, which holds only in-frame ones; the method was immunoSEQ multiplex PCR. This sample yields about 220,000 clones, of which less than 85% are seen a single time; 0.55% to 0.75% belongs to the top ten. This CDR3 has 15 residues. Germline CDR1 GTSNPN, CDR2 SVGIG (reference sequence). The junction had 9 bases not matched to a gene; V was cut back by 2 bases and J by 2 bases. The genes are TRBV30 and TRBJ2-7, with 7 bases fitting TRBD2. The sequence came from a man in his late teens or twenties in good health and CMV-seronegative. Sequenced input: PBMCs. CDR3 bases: TGTGCCTGGAGTCCCCCCGGCGGGAGAGCCTACGAGCAGTACTTC. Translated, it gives CAWSPPGGRAYEQYF.